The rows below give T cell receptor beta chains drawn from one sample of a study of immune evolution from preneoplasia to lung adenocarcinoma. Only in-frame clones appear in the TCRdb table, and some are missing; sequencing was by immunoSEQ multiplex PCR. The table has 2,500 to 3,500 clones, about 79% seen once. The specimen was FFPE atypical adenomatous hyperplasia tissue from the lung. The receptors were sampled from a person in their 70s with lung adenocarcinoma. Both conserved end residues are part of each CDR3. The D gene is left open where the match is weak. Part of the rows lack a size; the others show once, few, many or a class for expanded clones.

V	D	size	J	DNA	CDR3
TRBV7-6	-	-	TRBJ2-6	TGTGCCAGCAGTAACGGTGGGTCGACCGGGGCCAACGTCCTGACTTTC	CASSNGGSTGANVLTF
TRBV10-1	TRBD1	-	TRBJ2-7	TGCGCCAGCAGGCCGGGACAGGGGGGCGAGCAGTACTTC	CASRPGQGGEQYF
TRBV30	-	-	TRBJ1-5	TGTGCCTTAACAGAAAATAGCAATCAGCCCCAGCATTTT	CALTENSNQPQHF
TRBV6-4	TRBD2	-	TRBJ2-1	TGTGCCAGCAGTGACGGTTTAGCGGGAGACGTTAAGGAGCAGTTCTTC	CASSDGLAGDVKEQFF
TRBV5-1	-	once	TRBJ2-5	TGCGCCAGCAGCCCAACCCGACAGGAGACCCAGTACTTC	CASSPTRQETQYF
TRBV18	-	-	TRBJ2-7	TGTGCCAGCTCACCACCGTCAGGGACGGGCGAGCAGTACTTC	CASSPPSGTGEQYF
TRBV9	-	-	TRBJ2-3	TGTGCCAGCAGCGTTATGGCAGGGGTTGTTGGGACGCAGTATTTT	CASSVMAGVVGTQYF
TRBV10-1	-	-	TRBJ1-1	TGCGCCAGCAGTGATGACTTCAGTGGTACTGAAGCTTTCTTT	CASSDDFSGTEAFF
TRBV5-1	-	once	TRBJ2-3	TGCGCCAGCAGCTTGGCCTTTTATAGCACAGATACGCAGTATTTT	CASSLAFYSTDTQYF
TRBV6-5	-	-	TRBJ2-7	TGTGCCAGCAGTCTAGGGTTTGGCGAGCAGTACTTC	CASSLGFGEQYF
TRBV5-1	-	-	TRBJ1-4	TGCGCCAGCAACGCTGTGCCTAATGAAAAACTGTTTTTT	CASNAVPNEKLFF
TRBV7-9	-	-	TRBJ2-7	TGTGCCAGCAGCTCGGGGGTAGACGAGCAGTACTTC	CASSSGVDEQYF
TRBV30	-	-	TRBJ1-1	TGTGCCTGGAGTGTACTTTTGGACACTGAAGCTTTCTTT	CAWSVLLDTEAFF
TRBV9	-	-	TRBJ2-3	TGTGCCAGCAGCGTAGATCTTTCCGGGACCCTAATTTTT	CASSVDLSGTLIF
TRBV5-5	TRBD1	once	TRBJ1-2	TGTGCCAGCAGCTCATCAGGGGGCGGTGGCTACACCTTC	CASSSSGGGGYTF
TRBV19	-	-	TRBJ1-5	TGTGCCAGTAGTCTCGTGGCAGGAGACAATCAGCCCCAGCATTTT	CASSLVAGDNQPQHF
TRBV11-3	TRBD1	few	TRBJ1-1	TGTGCCAGCAGCACTCAGACAGGGGCGAACACTGAAGCTTTCTTT	CASSTQTGANTEAFF
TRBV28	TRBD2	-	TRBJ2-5	TGTGCCAGTGCCCGGGGACTAGCGGGAAAAGAGACCCAGTACTTC	CASARGLAGKETQYF